A single sample gave rise to the 18 T cell receptor beta chains below, sequenced in a study of T cells in Graves' hyperthyroidism and ophthalmopathy (dated by TCRdb to between 2019 and 2020). The library was prepared using multiplex PCR. TCRdb shows the sequencer as Illumina HiSeq 2000. The TCR beta CDR3 regions were amplified from RNA transcripts. The TCR CDR3 was subjected to a first round of RT-PCR using the HTBI primer set and the Qiagen OneStep RT-PCR kit. TCRdb reprocessed the public reads (quality trimming at Q25 with fastp, clone calling with MiXCR) and kept in-frame beta chains. Rows matching on CDR3 protein sequence are summarized as one entry with the most common DNA and genes. The sample table shows 40,000 to 60,000 distinct CDR3 sequences, and approximately 52% are seen once. Of the sample, approximately 9% is held by the ten largest clones. What was sequenced was blood. These receptors were collected from a woman aged 50 to 60 with Graves' ophthalmopathy.

This chain joins TRBV6-5 and TRBJ2-6; 8 nucleotides line up with TRBD2. Germline trimming cut 7 bases from V and 0 bases from J; bases unmatched to any gene: 2. This CDR3 contains 15 residues. CDR1 MNHEY and CDR2 SVGAGI come from the germline V gene. The CDR3 DNA reads as TGTGCCAGCACCGGGGGGGTCTCTGGGGCCAACGTCCTGACTTTC. The encoded protein is CASTGGVSGANVLTF.

In the case of this clonotype: A read error may explain this, as a much larger clone is one base away. The V call is TRBV20-1, the J call TRBJ2-7; D is undetermined. CDR1 and CDR2 from the germline V gene are DFQATT and SNEGSKA (reference sequence). CDR3 length equals 13 residues. V lost 5 bases and J lost 2, with 13 bases in between. CDR3 protein: CSAGAPYAYEQYF. In DNA form, the CDR3 reads TGCAGTGCTGGCGCCCCTTACGCCTACGAGCAGTACTTC.

This clonotype occurred many times. The chain employs TRBV20-1 and TRBJ2-7; TRBD1 or TRBD2 may be the D gene (5 bases each). Trimming removed 3 bases at V and 1 base at J, with 16 bases between. Germline V CDR1 and CDR2: DFQATT, SNEGSKA (reference sequence). The CDR3 is 15 amino acids. The DNA of the CDR3 is TGCAGTGCTAGTTACGTCCGGGACGGATCCTACGAGCAGTACTTC. This sequence encodes CSASYVRDGSYEQYF.

This clonotype was seen at least ten times. The gene calls are TRBV4-3 and TRBJ1-1; 7 bases agree with TRBD1. Germline CDR1 and CDR2: LGHNA and YSLEER. The junction had 3 bases not matched to a gene; V was cut back by 4 bases and J by 4 bases. This CDR3 is 13 amino acids long. This CDR3 reads CASSRQGGTEAFF. CDR3 bases: TGCGCCAGCAGCCGACAGGGTGGCACTGAAGCTTTCTTT.

This sequence joins TRBV20-1 and TRBJ2-7, with 9 bases matching TRBD2. J lost 3 bases, V lost 7 bases, and 13 bases had no gene match. Germline assignment: CDR1 DFQATT and CDR2 SNEGSKA (reference sequence). CDR3 length equals 15 residues. The CDR3 reads CSVDPPSGAGYEQYF. CDR3 in DNA: TGCAGTGTAGACCCCCCTAGCGGGGCTGGCTACGAGCAGTACTTC.

The chain couples TRBV10-3 to TRBJ2-1, with D perhaps given as TRBD1 or TRBD2 (6 bases each). CDR1 and CDR2 from the germline V gene are ENHRY and SYGVKD. This CDR3 has 15 residues. Trimming took 7 bases from V and 6 from J, leaving 19 bases between them. The CDR3 DNA reads as TGTGCCATCAAGACTAGTGGGGGCCCCCCCAATGAGCAGTTCTTC. Its protein product is CAIKTSGGPPNEQFF.

The table lists this clonotype with many counts. The V call is TRBV29-1, the J call TRBJ2-4, with TRBD2 matching 7 bases. With 6 bases clipped from V and 7 bases from J, the junction kept 0 bases outside the gene matches. Germline V gives CDR1 SQVTM, CDR2 ANQGSEA. There are 10 residues in the CDR3. This CDR3 reads CSVGGNIQYF. As DNA, the CDR3 is TGCAGCGTGGGGGGGAACATTCAGTACTTC.

By sample share, this clonotype is medium-sized. This rearrangement joins TRBV20-1 to TRBJ2-5, with TRBD1 matching over 8 bases. V lost 3 bases, J lost 4 bases, and 4 bases stayed unmatched. CDR1 is DFQATT and CDR2 is SNEGSKA in the germline V gene (reference sequence). The CDR3 covers 13 residues. The CDR3 sequence is CSARDRAIETQYF. CDR3 in DNA: TGCAGTGCTAGGGACAGGGCCATAGAGACCCAGTACTTC.

As concerns this clonotype: The junction shows a germline mismatch at one end, possibly a read error. J is TRBJ2-7 and V is TRBV7-9, with 11 bases that match TRBD1. The CDR3 loop spans 14 amino acids. Germline V gene sequence: CDR1 SEHNR, CDR2 FQNEAQ (reference sequence). The chain's CDR3 is CASGLRGQGDEQYF. CDR3 coding DNA: TGTGCCAGCGGCTTAAGGGGACAGGGGGACGAGCAGTACTTC.

This clonotype was counted at least ten times. The chain couples TRBV29-1 to TRBJ2-1; 8 bases are shared with TRBD2. Trimming removed 3 bases from V and 2 bases from J; junction bases left unmatched: 9. Germline lookup yields CDR1 SQVTM and CDR2 ANQGSEA. The length of the CDR3 is 16 residues. The CDR3 DNA reads as TGCAGCGTTGAGGTCCGGGGGGGGGGACCCTACAATGAGCAGTTCTTC. This gives the protein CSVEVRGGGPYNEQFF.

Ten or more counts support this clonotype. The V and J genes are TRBV6-5 and TRBJ2-7; 12 positions agree with TRBD2. The CDR3 runs 15 residues. The V gene end was trimmed by 1 base and the J gene end by 4 bases; junction bases not matched to a gene: 2. Germline CDR1 is MNHEY and CDR2 is SVGAGI. CDR3 in amino acids: CASSYLLAGGYEQYF. For the CDR3, the DNA is TGTGCCAGCAGTTACTTGCTAGCGGGAGGGTACGAGCAGTACTTC.

CDR3 protein: CASSHGQGQETQYF. The CDR3, as DNA: TGCGCCAGCAGCCATGGACAGGGTCAAGAGACCCAGTACTTC. This chain joins TRBV5-1 and TRBJ2-5; 8 bases agree with TRBD1. Germline V lookup: CDR1 SGHRS, CDR2 YFSETQ. The CDR3 covers 14 residues. After removal of 4 bases from V and 2 bases from J, the junction contained 4 bases not matched to a gene.

Ten or more counts support this clonotype. Compared with germline, one end of the junction differs, possibly owing to a read error. The gene calls are TRBV2 and TRBJ2-3, with D maybe TRBD1 (5 bases). The CDR3 consists of 13 residues. Germline V lookup: CDR1 SNHLY, CDR2 FYNNEI. The CDR3 reads CASSEAQEDTRYF. CDR3 DNA: TGTGCCAGCAGTGAGGCACAGGAAGATACGCGGTATTTT.

Points on this clonotype: The germline gene is not matched at one end of the junction; a read error may be the cause. The chain combines TRBV2 with TRBJ1-5; D is perhaps TRBD1 (5 bases). The CDR3 is 15 amino acids. Germline V lookup: CDR1 SNHLY, CDR2 FYNNEI. The CDR3 protein is CASSRQKVGVGYEQF. The DNA of the CDR3 is TGTGCCAGCAGCCGCCAGAAAGTGGGGGTTGGTTATGAGCAGTTT.

The chain employs TRBV9 and TRBJ2-1; possible D gene TRBD1, 6 bases. V dropped 4 bases and J dropped 8 bases, with 16 bases sitting between them. CDR3 length: 14 residues. Germline loops: CDR1 SGDLS, CDR2 YYNGEE. CDR3 protein: CASSPGTTWDEQFF. CDR3 nucleotide sequence: TGTGCCAGCAGCCCCGGGACAACCTGGGATGAGCAGTTCTTC.

The chain has TRBV29-1 and TRBJ2-5, with D maybe TRBD2 (5 bases). The CDR3 extends over 11 amino acids. Germline assignment: CDR1 SQVTM and CDR2 ANQGSEA. V gave up 5 bases and J gave up 6 bases, with 10 bases separating them. The CDR3 is CSVIGDKTQYF. The CDR3 coding sequence is TGCAGCGTTATCGGGGATAAGACCCAGTACTTC.

CDR3 sequence reads: CASSTGQGDTDTQYF. CDR3 sequence (DNA): TGCGCCAGCAGCACGGGACAGGGGGACACAGATACGCAGTATTTT. The chain uses TRBV5-1 and TRBJ2-3; 11 bases align to TRBD1. V shed 4 bases, J shed 2 bases, and the junction held 3 bases outside the gene matches. Germline V CDR1 and CDR2: SGHRS, YFSETQ. The CDR3 sequence is 15 residues long.

There are many counts of this clonotype. The chain recombines TRBV2 with TRBJ2-1; D is possibly TRBD1 (5 bases). Germline CDR1 and CDR2: SNHLY and FYNNEI. Trimming removed 3 bases from V and 0 bases from J, with 15 bases in between. The CDR3 covers 17 residues. CDR3 bases: TGTGCCAGCAGTGATCTGGACAACTTCGCCTCCTACAATGAGCAGTTCTTC. It translates to CASSDLDNFASYNEQFF.